This T cell receptor (beta chain) emerged from a study of blood T cell repertoires in COVID-19. Study at large: Material from acute and convalescent COVID-19 was sourced from the United States, Italy and Spain. PBMCs, B-cell-depleted T cells, or T cells were the source of the cDNA or gDNA that made up the material.

How the authors handled the data: How many nucleated cells were present was estimated from reference gene primer amplification. Assay used: immunoSEQ multiplex PCR; TCRdb lists only in-frame clones, some missing. The V and J calls and clone size were taken over from that table, and D and trimming were inferred from the DNA. The sample contains around 250,000 clones, around 81% of which appear only once. V dropped 5 bases and J dropped 10 bases, with 10 bases sitting between them. Germline CDR1 is SGHTA and CDR2 is FQGTGA. The CDR3 is made up of 11 amino acids. The sequence came from a man aged 30 to 45 who had recovered from COVID-19. The J gene is TRBJ2-3, the V gene TRBV7-3; D possibly corresponds to TRBD2 (6 bases). Sequenced sample: peripheral blood. The CDR3 nucleotides read TGTGCCAGCAGCGTCGGGGGTTCGCAGTATTTT. This gives the protein CASSVGGSQYF.